These 16 T cell receptor beta chains came from one sample sequenced in a study of T cells in Graves' hyperthyroidism and ophthalmopathy. RNA transcripts served as the template for amplifying TCR beta CDR3 regions. The HTBI primer set drove a first-round RT-PCR of the TCR CDR3. MiXCR was run by TCRdb on the multiplex PCR reads, yielding one entry per CDR3 protein. The sample contains roughly 800,000 distinct CDR3 sequences, more than 30% of which appear only once. Material: blood. Receptors were obtained from a man younger than 35 with Graves' hyperthyroidism.

This clonotype appeared many times. J is TRBJ1-6 and V is TRBV5-4; D unclear. Germline assignment: CDR1 SGHNT and CDR2 YYREEE (reference sequence). The CDR3 contains 16 residues. V was clipped by 0 bases and J by 0 bases, with 7 bases between them. CDR3 amino acids: CASSLERTSYNSPLHF. CDR3 nucleotide sequence: TGTGCCAGCAGCTTGGAACGGACCTCCTATAATTCACCCCTCCACTTT.

As to this clonotype: This likely comes from a read error, as the CDR3 has no conserved phenylalanine or tryptophan at its end. The V call is TRBV7-9, the J call TRBJ1-1, with unresolved D. Trimming left V 4 bases short and J 3 bases short, with 9 bases between. The CDR3 extends over 13 amino acids. Germline values: CDR1 SEHNR, CDR2 FQNEAQ (reference sequence). CDR3 sequence: CASSSEGYTEAFL. CDR3 DNA: TGTGCCAGCAGCTCCGAGGGATACACTGAAGCTTTCCTT.

This clonotype was found a few times. The rearrangement links TRBV20-1 to TRBJ2-5; 7 nucleotides line up with TRBD2. Trimming removed 8 bases from V and 5 bases from J; junction bases left unmatched: 8. Germline assignment: CDR1 DFQATT and CDR2 SNEGSKA (reference sequence). The CDR3 runs 12 residues. CDR3 coding DNA: TGCAGTTTAAGGCGGGGGTTGGAGACCCAGTACTTC. It encodes CSLRRGLETQYF.

Regarding this clonotype: This CDR3 is missing its conserved last phenylalanine or tryptophan, likely due to a read error. The chain employs TRBV7-6 and TRBJ2-2, with TRBD2 as a possible D gene (5 bases). The germline V gene has CDR1 SGHVS and CDR2 FNYEAQ. This CDR3 is 13 amino acids long. Here the CDR3 DNA reads TGCGCCAGCAGCCCACCGGGGACCGGGGAGCTGTTTCTT. Its protein product is CASSPPGTGELFL.

The chain couples TRBV7-9 to TRBJ2-7; D not resolved. The CDR3 length is 11 residues. The germline V gene encodes CDR1 SEHNR and CDR2 FQNEAQ (reference sequence). V shed 1 base and J shed 11 bases, with 9 bases lying between them. This CDR3 is CASSLENREYF. The CDR3 nucleotides read TGTGCCAGCAGCTTAGAAAACAGAGAGTACTTC.

The CDR3 region is CASSIMSAGTANTEAFF. The CDR3, as DNA: TGTGCCAGTAGTATAATGTCGGCGGGGACGGCGAACACTGAAGCTTTCTTT. The gene calls are TRBV19 and TRBJ1-1, with D possibly matching TRBD1 (5 bases). The V and J ends lost 2 bases and 1 base respectively, with 17 bases between them. This CDR3 is built from 17 residues. In germline, CDR1 is LNHDA, CDR2 SQIVND (reference sequence).

In its sample, this clonotype was seen a few times. The chain has TRBV9 and TRBJ1-5, with D hard to call. Trimming shortened V by 0 bases and J by 3 bases, and 7 bases separated the two germline ends. The CDR3 has 14 residues. The V gene's germline CDR1 is SGDLS and CDR2 YYNGEE. The CDR3 reads CASSVEGPNQPQHF. CDR3 nucleotides: TGTGCCAGCAGCGTAGAAGGTCCCAATCAGCCCCAGCATTTT.

This chain joins TRBV5-6 and TRBJ2-7, with 10 positions matching TRBD2. J was trimmed by 4 bases and V by 0 bases; bases with no gene match: 10. Germline V gene lookup returns CDR1 SGHDT and CDR2 YYEEEE. This CDR3 region has 17 residues. The CDR3 nucleotides read TGTGCCAGCAGCTTGGCCCTAGCGGGAGCTAATTCTTACGAGCAGTACTTC. It encodes CASSLALAGANSYEQYF.

This chain connects TRBV29-1 to TRBJ1-1; 8 nucleotides align to TRBD1. Germline-derived CDR1 and CDR2 are SQVTM and ANQGSEA. The CDR3 has 14 amino acids. The V and J ends lost 7 bases and 0 bases, in that order; junction bases with no gene match: 7. CDR3 nucleotide sequence: TGCAGCGCCCGACGGGGACAGGTGAACACTGAAGCTTTCTTT. Translating gives CSARRGQVNTEAFF.

The V call is TRBV15, the J call TRBJ1-6; possible D gene TRBD1, 6 bases. The germline V gene encodes CDR1 LNHNV and CDR2 YYDKDF (reference sequence). The CDR3 covers 12 residues. V was pared by 1 base and J by 12 bases, with 7 bases between. The CDR3 protein is CATSRGTVPLHF. The CDR3 DNA is TGTGCCACCAGCAGAGGGACAGTACCCCTCCACTTT. Based on the CDR3 plus reference TRBV15 and TRBJ1-6, the full variable domain is DAMVIQNPRYQVTQFGKPVTLSCSQTLNHNVMYWYQQKSSQAPKLLFHYYDKDFNNEADTPDNFQSRRPNTSFCFLDIRSPGLGDTAMYLCATSRGTVPLHFGNGTRLTVT.

The rearrangement uses TRBV9 and TRBJ2-6; 7 bases align to TRBD1. This CDR3 has 17 residues. Trimming took 3 bases from V and 0 from J; bases not matched to a gene: 6. Germline V lookup: CDR1 SGDLS, CDR2 YYNGEE. The CDR3 nucleotides are TGTGCCAGCAGCGCTTCCCGGGACAGCTCTGGGGCCAACGTCCTGACTTTC. Protein sequence: CASSASRDSSGANVLTF.

As DNA, the CDR3 is TGCGCCAGCATACCTGACAGGAACAGGGGCACCGGGGAGCTGTTTTTT. As protein: CASIPDRNRGTGELFF. The V gene is TRBV10-1, the J gene TRBJ2-2, with TRBD1 matching over 7 bases. V lost 7 bases to trimming and J lost 4 bases; unmatched junction nucleotides: 12. Germline-derived CDR1 and CDR2 are WNHNN and SYGVQD (reference sequence). The CDR3 is 16 residues long.

This clonotype was seen a few times. The rearrangement uses TRBV7-2 and TRBJ1-3; tentative D call: TRBD1 (5 bases). Germline V lookup: CDR1 SGHTA, CDR2 FQGNSA. Trimming removed 4 bases at V and 2 bases at J, with 15 bases between. The CDR3 sequence is 16 residues long. The CDR3: CASSYRDGRTGNTIYF. The CDR3 nucleotides read TGTGCCAGCAGCTACCGGGACGGAAGAACTGGAAACACCATATATTTT.

V is TRBV15 and J is TRBJ2-5; D possibly matches TRBD1 or TRBD2 (5 bases each). V gave up 3 bases and J gave up 7 bases, with 21 bases separating them. The CDR3 runs 16 residues. Germline assignment: CDR1 LNHNV and CDR2 YYDKDF (reference sequence). CDR3 sequence reads: CATSSDSPTPGATQYF. CDR3 DNA sequence: TGTGCCACCAGCAGCGACTCACCTACCCCCGGGGCGACCCAGTACTTC.

This sequence joins TRBV20-1 and TRBJ1-4, with TRBD1 identical over 7 bases. Germline V gene data show CDR1 as DFQATT and CDR2 as SNEGSKA (reference sequence). This CDR3 has 17 amino acids. Unmatched junction bases numbered 12, after V lost 0 bases and J lost 5 bases. The chain's CDR3 is CSARDLVTGAPNEKLFF. In DNA, the CDR3 is TGCAGTGCTAGAGATCTCGTAACAGGGGCCCCGAATGAAAAACTGTTTTTT.

This clonotype showed up just once. One end of the junction does not line up with germline, which may come from a read error. The V gene is TRBV7-8, the J gene TRBJ1-5; D gene unclear. Germline lookup yields CDR1 SGHVS and CDR2 FQNEAQ. CDR3 length equals 14 residues. In DNA, the CDR3 is TGCGCCAGCAGTCCCGTTAAGAGCAATCAGCCCCAGCATTTT. This codes for CASSPVKSNQPQHF.